Listed below are T cell receptor beta chains from one sample, sequenced in a study of human T cells and chemical hapten exposure. TCRdb fed the RACE reads into MiXCR, producing one record per CDR3 protein. Of tens of thousands of distinct CDR3 sequences detected, around 4.5% appear once; the ten largest clones hold under 7%. Sequencing input: whole blood. The receptor set was obtained from a human donor in good health. Some clones in this sample may be carry-over from other donors' samples. Each CDR3 is given with its conserved first and last residue. The order of the fields is CDR3 DNA, CDR3 protein, V gene, D gene, clone size, J gene. D genes are given only for firm matches. Rows may omit the clone size; those that give it use once, few, many or a size class.

CDR3 DNA: TGCGCCAGCAGCTTCATCGGACGGGGCTCTGGAAACACCATATATTTT; CDR3 protein: CASSFIGRGSGNTIYF; V gene: TRBV4-1; D gene: -; clone size: -; J gene: TRBJ1-3
CDR3 DNA: TGTGCCAGCAGCGTGTTGGGACTAGCGGGCCTCTCCTACGAGCAGTACTTC; CDR3 protein: CASSVLGLAGLSYEQYF; V gene: TRBV7-9; D gene: TRBD2; clone size: many; J gene: TRBJ2-7
CDR3 DNA: TGTGCCAGCACCTGGGCCCTCCCCGGGGAGCTGTTTTTT; CDR3 protein: CASTWALPGELFF; V gene: TRBV28; D gene: -; clone size: many; J gene: TRBJ2-2
CDR3 DNA: TGTGCCAGCTCACCTCCCTGGGGAACGAACACTGAAGCTTTCTTT; CDR3 protein: CASSPPWGTNTEAFF; V gene: TRBV18; D gene: -; clone size: -; J gene: TRBJ1-1
CDR3 DNA: TGTGCCAGCAGACTCCCGGCAGGTACTGAAGCTTTCTTT; CDR3 protein: CASRLPAGTEAFF; V gene: TRBV28; D gene: -; clone size: many; J gene: TRBJ1-1
CDR3 DNA: TGCAGCGCGCGTGTGGGGGGTCAGTCCAATCAGCCCCAGCATTTT; CDR3 protein: CSARVGGQSNQPQHF; V gene: TRBV29-1; D gene: -; clone size: few; J gene: TRBJ1-5
CDR3 DNA: TGTGCCAGCAGCTTGTGGGGGAGGGGGACTAGCGCTACCAATGAGCAGTTCTTC; CDR3 protein: CASSLWGRGTSATNEQFF; V gene: TRBV7-2; D gene: TRBD2; clone size: few; J gene: TRBJ2-1
CDR3 DNA: TGCAGCGTTCTTGGACAGGGCAATCAGCCCCAGCATTTT; CDR3 protein: CSVLGQGNQPQHF; V gene: TRBV29-1; D gene: TRBD1; clone size: many; J gene: TRBJ1-5
CDR3 DNA: TGTGCCAGCAGCTTAAGGGGGACTCGTATAGACACTGAAGCTTTCTTT; CDR3 protein: CASSLRGTRIDTEAFF; V gene: TRBV7-9; D gene: -; clone size: many; J gene: TRBJ1-1
CDR3 DNA: TGTGCCAGCAGTTGGGGGAATGAGCAGTTCTTC; CDR3 protein: CASSWGNEQFF; V gene: TRBV27; D gene: -; clone size: -; J gene: TRBJ2-1
CDR3 DNA: TGTGCCAGCAGACGAGGGGGGGGAGAGACCCAGTACTTC; CDR3 protein: CASRRGGGETQYF; V gene: TRBV28; D gene: -; clone size: many; J gene: TRBJ2-5
CDR3 DNA: TGCGCCAGCAGCTTGGGGACGGCCCGCCTGACTTTC; CDR3 protein: CASSLGTARLTF; V gene: TRBV5-1; D gene: -; clone size: many; J gene: TRBJ2-6
CDR3 DNA: TGTGCCAGCAGCTGGGGACAGGGCGTCAACACTGAAGCTTTCTTT; CDR3 protein: CASSWGQGVNTEAFF; V gene: TRBV5-6; D gene: TRBD1; clone size: -; J gene: TRBJ1-1
CDR3 DNA: TGCAGCGTTGCTACAGTGGTGAACACTGAAGCTTTCTTT; CDR3 protein: CSVATVVNTEAFF; V gene: TRBV29-1; D gene: -; clone size: -; J gene: TRBJ1-1
CDR3 DNA: TGTGCCAGCAGCTTAAGTATCAAATCTAACTATGGCTACACCTTC; CDR3 protein: CASSLSIKSNYGYTF; V gene: TRBV7-2; D gene: -; clone size: many; J gene: TRBJ1-2
CDR3 DNA: TGTGCCTGGAGTGTCTCCCTGAGAGAGACCCAGTACTTC; CDR3 protein: CAWSVSLRETQYF; V gene: TRBV30; D gene: -; clone size: few; J gene: TRBJ2-5
CDR3 DNA: TGTGCCAGCAGGACCAGGGACAGGGGGCGCCAAGAGACCCAGTACTTC; CDR3 protein: CASRTRDRGRQETQYF; V gene: TRBV6-5; D gene: TRBD1; clone size: few; J gene: TRBJ2-5
CDR3 DNA: TGTGCCAGCAGTCTCGTGGCGAGAGTCTCCTACAATGAGCAGTTCTTC; CDR3 protein: CASSLVARVSYNEQFF; V gene: TRBV27; D gene: -; clone size: few; J gene: TRBJ2-1
CDR3 DNA: TGTGCCAGCAGCCCAAATATAGCAGCCAAAAACATTCAGTACTTC; CDR3 protein: CASSPNIAAKNIQYF; V gene: TRBV7-8; D gene: -; clone size: -; J gene: TRBJ2-4
CDR3 DNA: TGTGCCAGCATCCCTGGGAAGGGCTACAACACCGGGGAGCTGTTTTTT; CDR3 protein: CASIPGKGYNTGELFF; V gene: TRBV28; D gene: -; clone size: many; J gene: TRBJ2-2
CDR3 DNA: TGTGCCAGCAGTTTAAGCCTTTCCAGGGCGGATGAAAAACTGTTTTTT; CDR3 protein: CASSLSLSRADEKLFF; V gene: TRBV27; D gene: -; clone size: many; J gene: TRBJ1-4
CDR3 DNA: TGTGCCAGCAGTTTCGGACTGTCCTACGAGCAGTACTTC; CDR3 protein: CASSFGLSYEQYF; V gene: TRBV12-3/TRBV12-4; D gene: -; clone size: many; J gene: TRBJ2-7
CDR3 DNA: TGTGCCAGCAGCTGTGGAGATACGCAGTATTTT; CDR3 protein: CASSCGDTQYF; V gene: TRBV6-5; D gene: -; clone size: -; J gene: TRBJ2-3
CDR3 DNA: TGTGCCAGCAGTCCCGGGGGTTTGGGTGAAAAACTGTTTTTT; CDR3 protein: CASSPGGLGEKLFF; V gene: TRBV6-5; D gene: -; clone size: -; J gene: TRBJ1-4
CDR3 DNA: TGTGCCAGCACCGCGGACAGGGATGGCAATCAGCCCCAGCATTTT; CDR3 protein: CASTADRDGNQPQHF; V gene: TRBV7-9; D gene: TRBD1; clone size: many; J gene: TRBJ1-5
CDR3 DNA: TGTGCCAGCAGAAGGGACTCCTCCTACAATGAGCAGTTCTTC; CDR3 protein: CASRRDSSYNEQFF; V gene: TRBV6-5; D gene: -; clone size: few; J gene: TRBJ2-1
CDR3 DNA: TGTGCCAGCAGCCGCAGAAACACAGACAGGGTCCAACAGCCCCAGCATTTT; CDR3 protein: CASSRRNTDRVQQPQHF; V gene: TRBV6-5; D gene: TRBD1; clone size: many; J gene: TRBJ1-5
CDR3 DNA: TGTGCCAGCAGCCGACCGACAGGGGGCGCTTTATACAATGAGCAGTTCTTC; CDR3 protein: CASSRPTGGALYNEQFF; V gene: TRBV6-6; D gene: TRBD1; clone size: many; J gene: TRBJ2-1
CDR3 DNA: TGCGCCAGCAGCTTGGGCTTCGTAACAGGGCGTGGGGCAGATACGCAGTATTTT; CDR3 protein: CASSLGFVTGRGADTQYF; V gene: TRBV5-1; D gene: -; clone size: many; J gene: TRBJ2-3
CDR3 DNA: TGTGCCAGCAGTACAACTAGCGGGAGTGCAGATACGCAGTATTTT; CDR3 protein: CASSTTSGSADTQYF; V gene: TRBV7-3; D gene: TRBD2; clone size: few; J gene: TRBJ2-3
CDR3 DNA: TGTTCACATGGGGCGGGAGTCGGCTATGAGCAGTTCTTC; CDR3 protein: CSHGAGVGYEQFF; V gene: TRBV6-5; D gene: TRBD2; clone size: many; J gene: TRBJ2-1
CDR3 DNA: TGTGCCAGCAGCCCCCCCCAGGTCGGTGAGCAGTTCTTC; CDR3 protein: CASSPPQVGEQFF; V gene: TRBV28; D gene: -; clone size: few; J gene: TRBJ2-1
CDR3 DNA: TGTGCCAGCAGAAACGACAGGAGCCCTAATCAGCCCCAGCATTTT; CDR3 protein: CASRNDRSPNQPQHF; V gene: TRBV6-5; D gene: -; clone size: many; J gene: TRBJ1-5
CDR3 DNA: TGTGCCAGCAGTGGACAGTATGAAAAACTGTTTTTT; CDR3 protein: CASSGQYEKLFF; V gene: TRBV12-3/TRBV12-4; D gene: -; clone size: many; J gene: TRBJ1-4
CDR3 DNA: TGTGCCAGGGCCCCGCGGCAAACCGGGGAGCTGTTTTTT; CDR3 protein: CARAPRQTGELFF; V gene: TRBV6-1; D gene: -; clone size: few; J gene: TRBJ2-2
CDR3 DNA: TGCGCCAGCAGCTTGGATGGGCAGGACCCCGCTGAAGCTTTCTTT; CDR3 protein: CASSLDGQDPAEAFF; V gene: TRBV5-1; D gene: -; clone size: -; J gene: TRBJ1-1
CDR3 DNA: TGTGCCAGCAGGGAAGGGGGGAGCTCCTATAATTCACCCCTCCACTTT; CDR3 protein: CASREGGSSYNSPLHF; V gene: TRBV25-1; D gene: -; clone size: many; J gene: TRBJ1-6
CDR3 DNA: TGTGCCACCAGCCCGACAGGGCGGGGTCAGCCCCAGCATTTT; CDR3 protein: CATSPTGRGQPQHF; V gene: TRBV28; D gene: TRBD1; clone size: -; J gene: TRBJ1-5
CDR3 DNA: TGCAGTGCTAGCGGGGTCAATGAGCAGTTCTTC; CDR3 protein: CSASGVNEQFF; V gene: TRBV20-1; D gene: -; clone size: many; J gene: TRBJ2-1
CDR3 DNA: TGCAGCGTCGACGGGGGGGGCACCGGGGAGCTGTTTTTT; CDR3 protein: CSVDGGGTGELFF; V gene: TRBV29-1; D gene: TRBD2; clone size: few; J gene: TRBJ2-2
CDR3 DNA: TGTGCCAGCAGTTTTTTCCGTGACAATGGATCACCCCTCCACTTT; CDR3 protein: CASSFFRDNGSPLHF; V gene: TRBV12-3/TRBV12-4; D gene: -; clone size: -; J gene: TRBJ1-6
CDR3 DNA: TGTGCCAGCAACTCCTTGAGGGGGGCTAATGAAAAACTGTTTTTT; CDR3 protein: CASNSLRGANEKLFF; V gene: TRBV2; D gene: -; clone size: few; J gene: TRBJ1-4
CDR3 DNA: TGTGCCAGCAGGAAAAGGACTAGCGGGGGCCCGTACAATGAGCAGTTCTTC; CDR3 protein: CASRKRTSGGPYNEQFF; V gene: TRBV6-1; D gene: TRBD2; clone size: few; J gene: TRBJ2-1
CDR3 DNA: TGTGCCAGCAGTATCGGGATACAAGAGACCCAGTACTTC; CDR3 protein: CASSIGIQETQYF; V gene: TRBV12-3/TRBV12-4; D gene: -; clone size: many; J gene: TRBJ2-5
CDR3 DNA: TGCAGCGCCCTGCCCAGGATAGCCTCCACGAATACGCAGTATTTT; CDR3 protein: CSALPRIASTNTQYF; V gene: TRBV29-1; D gene: -; clone size: many; J gene: TRBJ2-3
CDR3 DNA: TGTGCCAGCAGTGAGGGACAGGGGCTAGAAAAACTGTTTTTT; CDR3 protein: CASSEGQGLEKLFF; V gene: TRBV6-5; D gene: TRBD1; clone size: many; J gene: TRBJ1-4
CDR3 DNA: TGTGCCAGCAGCCCTAGCGGGAGAGGAACAGATACGCAGTATTTT; CDR3 protein: CASSPSGRGTDTQYF; V gene: TRBV3-1; D gene: TRBD2; clone size: -; J gene: TRBJ2-3
CDR3 DNA: TGTGCCAGCAGTTCCAAAGAGGACAGGGCTGGCTACACCTTC; CDR3 protein: CASSSKEDRAGYTF; V gene: TRBV27; D gene: TRBD1; clone size: -; J gene: TRBJ1-2
CDR3 DNA: TGTGCCACCAGTGACTCGGGACTCCAGAACACCGGGGAGCTGTTTTTT; CDR3 protein: CATSDSGLQNTGELFF; V gene: TRBV24-1; D gene: -; clone size: many; J gene: TRBJ2-2
CDR3 DNA: TGTGCCAGCAGCGTAGCGGGAATCCCCACCGGGGAGCTGTTTTTT; CDR3 protein: CASSVAGIPTGELFF; V gene: TRBV9; D gene: -; clone size: -; J gene: TRBJ2-2
CDR3 DNA: TGCAGCGTTGTAGTAGCGGTACAAGAGACCCAGTACTTC; CDR3 protein: CSVVVAVQETQYF; V gene: TRBV29-1; D gene: -; clone size: medium-sized; J gene: TRBJ2-5
CDR3 DNA: TGTGCCAGCAGTTTCAGTCTACAGGACAATCAGCCCCAGCATTTT; CDR3 protein: CASSFSLQDNQPQHF; V gene: TRBV12-3/TRBV12-4; D gene: -; clone size: many; J gene: TRBJ1-5
CDR3 DNA: TGTGCCAGCAGCTTAGGGCCGGGACTAGCGGGAGCCGGGTACCAAGAGACCCAGTACTTC; CDR3 protein: CASSLGPGLAGAGYQETQYF; V gene: TRBV7-6; D gene: TRBD2; clone size: many; J gene: TRBJ2-5
CDR3 DNA: TGTGCCAGCTCACCACTATCAGGGGTTCTCACTGAAGCTTTCTTT; CDR3 protein: CASSPLSGVLTEAFF; V gene: TRBV18; D gene: -; clone size: many; J gene: TRBJ1-1
CDR3 DNA: TGCGCCAGCAGCTTGTATGGGACAGCCAACACTGAAGCTTTCTTT; CDR3 protein: CASSLYGTANTEAFF; V gene: TRBV5-1; D gene: TRBD1; clone size: many; J gene: TRBJ1-1
CDR3 DNA: TGTGCCAGCTCACCGGAGGGACAGAGGTACGAGCAGTACTTC; CDR3 protein: CASSPEGQRYEQYF; V gene: TRBV18; D gene: -; clone size: few; J gene: TRBJ2-7
CDR3 DNA: TGTGCCAGCAGTTTACCTAGCGGGGGCACAGATACGCAGTATTTT; CDR3 protein: CASSLPSGGTDTQYF; V gene: TRBV28; D gene: TRBD2; clone size: -; J gene: TRBJ2-3
CDR3 DNA: TGTGCCAGCAGCTTCTATTCTGGGGCCGCTTTCTTT; CDR3 protein: CASSFYSGAAFF; V gene: TRBV11-2; D gene: -; clone size: few; J gene: TRBJ1-1
CDR3 DNA: TGTGCCAGCAGTTCTAGGGTGGCAGGGGACGGCGAGACCCAGTACTTC; CDR3 protein: CASSSRVAGDGETQYF; V gene: TRBV11-1; D gene: -; clone size: many; J gene: TRBJ2-5
CDR3 DNA: TGTGCCAGCAGCTCCAAGGGGCGGGAGGGCTACACCTTC; CDR3 protein: CASSSKGREGYTF; V gene: TRBV5-4; D gene: -; clone size: -; J gene: TRBJ1-2